This T cell receptor beta chain was profiled in a study of early T cells in non-severe SARS-CoV-2 infection. Study context: Bulk RNA isolated from unsorted whole blood underwent sequencing; chains were not paired. Study observations and caveats: In VDJdb matching, anti-spike CD8 responses were favored while private and CD4 specificities went missing.

This clonotype was counted at least ten times. What it binds is not known. There are 13 residues in the CDR3. The V and J ends lost 5 bases and 2 bases respectively, with 10 bases between them. Germline V gene lookup returns CDR1 SGHRS and CDR2 YFSETQ. Attached unique molecular identifiers marked individual cDNA molecules. TCRdb reprocessed the 5' RACE reads with MiXCR, giving one entry per CDR3 protein. The sample records some 26,000 distinct CDR3 sequences, roughly 4.4% being singletons. The chain combines TRBV5-1 with TRBJ2-5; D perhaps matches TRBD1 (6 bases). Sequences were obtained from whole blood. The TCR sequence derives from an adult who was a healthcare worker with PCR-confirmed SARS-CoV-2 infection or an uninfected control (not recorded which). The CDR3 spells CASSSTGQETQYF. The CDR3 nucleotides are TGCGCCAGCAGTTCTACAGGGCAAGAGACCCAGTACTTC.